A selection of T cell receptor beta chains follows, all from one sample in a study of T cells in Graves' hyperthyroidism and ophthalmopathy. Via MiXCR, TCRdb re-called the multiplex PCR reads, giving one row per CDR3 protein. The sample consists of about 610,000 distinct CDR3 sequences, over 12% of them appearing once. Sequencing used blood. The receptors were gathered from a woman in her 40s with Graves' ophthalmopathy. Each CDR3 is given with its conserved first and last residue. The D gene is left open where the match is weak. A clone size is listed for some rows: how often the clone was seen (once, few, many), or a class if it is expanded.

>TRBJ2-7|TRBV12-3/TRBV12-4|TRBD1|many
TGTGCCAGCAGGACGGGACAGACCTTCTACGAGCAGTACTTC
CASRTGQTFYEQYF
>TRBJ2-7|TRBV28|-|many
TGTGCCAGCAGTTTAACCGTCCTCTACGAGCAGTACTTC
CASSLTVLYEQYF
>TRBJ2-5|TRBV6-2/TRBV6-3|TRBD1|-
TGTGCCAGCAGTTACTCCCGGACAGGGGGCGGGGAGACCCAGTACTTC
CASSYSRTGGGETQYF
>TRBJ2-7|TRBV2|-|many
TGTGCCAGCAGGGTGGCCGGGCTCGTCGGCGAGCAGTACTTC
CASRVAGLVGEQYF
>TRBJ2-7|TRBV6-2/TRBV6-3|-|many
TGTGCCAGCAGTTACCACCCTCCGGCCGGCTACGAGCAGTACTTC
CASSYHPPAGYEQYF
>TRBJ2-5|TRBV19|-|many
TGTGCCAGTAGTCGGAGGGGGCGAGAGACCCAGTACTTC
CASSRRGRETQYF
>TRBJ2-5|TRBV20-1|TRBD2|many
TGCAGTGCTACACGCCGAGCGGGGGATCCGGAGACCCAGTACTTC
CSATRRAGDPETQYF
>TRBJ2-7|TRBV6-2/TRBV6-3|TRBD2|many
TGTGCCAGCAGTTCGGTCAAGCGGGGCGAGCAGTACTTC
CASSSVKRGEQYF
>TRBJ2-7|TRBV20-1|TRBD1|few
TGCAGTGGAGCCGGGACAGGTTCCTACGAGCAGTACTTC
CSGAGTGSYEQYF
>TRBJ1-1|TRBV7-2|TRBD1|many
TGTGCCAGCAGCTCCGGACAGGGCCCAGAGGGAGCTTTCTTT
CASSSGQGPEGAFF
>TRBJ2-7|TRBV29-1|TRBD1|-
TGCAGCGTTGCGGGACAGGGAGGCCAGGCCTACGAGCAGTACTTC
CSVAGQGGQAYEQYF
>TRBJ2-5|TRBV6-2/TRBV6-3|TRBD2|few
TGTGCCAGCAGTTTCTCGAAAGGTGGACTAGCGGGAGTTGCCGACGCGACCCAGTACTTC
CASSFSKGGLAGVADATQYF
>TRBJ2-7|TRBV11-3|TRBD2|few
TGTGCCAGCAGCTTAGGGTGGTCGGGACTAGCGGCCTACGAGCAGTACTTC
CASSLGWSGLAAYEQYF
>TRBJ1-2|TRBV7-2|-|many
TGTGCCAGCAGTGCGGGGAGGGGAAACTATGGCTACACCTTC
CASSAGRGNYGYTF
>TRBJ2-2|TRBV24-1|TRBD2|few
TGTGCCACCAGAGGGACTAGCGGGGAGCTGAACACCGGGGAGCTGTTTTTT
CATRGTSGELNTGELFF
>TRBJ2-4|TRBV2|-|many
TGTGCCAGCAGTGTCCAGCCGAGGGACATTCAGTACTTC
CASSVQPRDIQYF
>TRBJ2-2|TRBV11-2|-|few
TGTGCCAGCAGCTCCAGTCACAGCGTGATAGACACCGGGGAGCTGTTTTTT
CASSSSHSVIDTGELFF
>TRBJ2-7|TRBV5-1|-|many
TGCGCCAGCAGCTTAGAAGGGACTGGAGGCTCCGAGCAGTACTTC
CASSLEGTGGSEQYF
>TRBJ1-2|TRBV30|-|few
TGTGCCTGGAGCCCCTTCGAGGGACCCTATGGCTACACCTTC
CAWSPFEGPYGYTF
>TRBJ1-2|TRBV12-3/TRBV12-4|-|-
TGTGCCAGCAGCCCGGGACTACGGGGCTATGGCTACACCTTC
CASSPGLRGYGYTF
>TRBJ2-7|TRBV11-2|-|-
TGTGCCAGCAGCTTAGATATCCGGTACGAGCAGTACTTC
CASSLDIRYEQYF
>TRBJ2-3|TRBV5-1|-|many
TGCGCCAGCAGCCCACAGGGAACAACTCAAACGGATACGCAGTATTTT
CASSPQGTTQTDTQYF
>TRBJ2-5|TRBV3-1|TRBD1|few
TGTGCCAGCAGCCCCCAACAGGGGGAGACCCAGTACTTC
CASSPQQGETQYF
>TRBJ1-1|TRBV6-2/TRBV6-3|-|many
TGTGCCAGCAGTTATCATTCACGGGCCGATTTGAACACTGAAGCTTTCTTT
CASSYHSRADLNTEAFF
>TRBJ1-2|TRBV5-1|-|-
TGCGCCAGCAGCTTGGTAGCGGGGGGGTATGGCTACACCTTC
CASSLVAGGYGYTF
>TRBJ1-5|TRBV6-5|-|many
TGTGCCAGCAGTTGGGGTTCAGGCAATCAGCCCCAGCATTTT
CASSWGSGNQPQHF
>TRBJ2-5|TRBV29-1|TRBD1|many
TGCAGCGTTGAAAGGGGACAGGGGGCGACCCAGTACTTC
CSVERGQGATQYF
>TRBJ2-7|TRBV5-1|TRBD1|-
TGCGCCAGCAGCCCGGCACCGGGACAGGGTTACTACGAGCAGTACTTC
CASSPAPGQGYYEQYF
>TRBJ1-2|TRBV29-1|-|many
TGCAGCGTTAACCGTGGCCGCTATGGCTACACCTTC
CSVNRGRYGYTF
>TRBJ1-1|TRBV6-1|-|many
TGTGCCAGCACCGCACGCCTACCGAACACTGAAGCTTTCTTT
CASTARLPNTEAFF
>TRBJ2-5|TRBV7-9|-|-
TGTGCCAGCAGCCCCTCCAGGGCCCGAGAGACCCAGTACTTC
CASSPSRARETQYF
>TRBJ1-2|TRBV5-1|-|many
TGCGCCACGAGGGACCAAAATTCGGTCCACACCTTC
CATRDQNSVHTF
>TRBJ1-6|TRBV6-5|TRBD1|many
TGTGCCAGCAGTTACGCAGGCAGGGGGACCTATAATTCACCCCTCCACTTT
CASSYAGRGTYNSPLHF
>TRBJ2-1|TRBV30|TRBD2|-
TGTGCCTGGAGTCCAACTAGCGGGAGGGAGCAGTTCTTC
CAWSPTSGREQFF
>TRBJ2-5|TRBV28|-|-
TGTGCCAGCAAGCCCCCCGGGGCTAGCAAAGAGACCCAGTACTTC
CASKPPGASKETQYF
>TRBJ2-2|TRBV6-5|TRBD2|many
TGTGCCAGCAGTTCTCGGACTAGCGGGTACACCGGGGAGCTGTTTTTT
CASSSRTSGYTGELFF
>TRBJ2-5|TRBV12-3/TRBV12-4|TRBD2|-
TGTGCCAGCAGTAAGGGACTAGCGGGAGAACAAGAGACCCAGTACTTC
CASSKGLAGEQETQYF
>TRBJ2-5|TRBV6-1|-|many
TGTGCCAGCAGTGATGGACAGGCGGGAGGCCAGTACTTC
CASSDGQAGGQYF
>TRBJ2-3|TRBV28|-|-
TGTGCCAGCAGTTTAAACCTGCGCGATACGCAGTATTTT
CASSLNLRDTQYF
>TRBJ2-1|TRBV10-3|TRBD1|few
TGTGCCATCAGCGCCACGGGACAGGGAGGAACTGAGCAGTTCTTC
CAISATGQGGTEQFF
>TRBJ1-2|TRBV2|-|few
TGTGCCAGCAGGAGGGGTCTTTCGCGAACTAACTATGGCTACACCTTC
CASRRGLSRTNYGYTF
>TRBJ2-3|TRBV6-1|-|few
TGTGCCAGCAGGGAAGGGGGAATCACAGATACGCAGTATTTT
CASREGGITDTQYF
>TRBJ2-5|TRBV27|-|many
TGTGCCAGCAGTTGGGCGGACCAAGAGACCCAGTACTTC
CASSWADQETQYF
>TRBJ1-2|TRBV12-3/TRBV12-4|TRBD1|-
TGTGCCAGCAGTAGACAGGGCGTCTATGGCTACACCTTC
CASSRQGVYGYTF
>TRBJ2-7|TRBV12-3/TRBV12-4|-|many
TGTGCCAGCAGTCCCCACGGGGGTTGGCTCACCTACGAGCAGTACTTC
CASSPHGGWLTYEQYF
>TRBJ1-1|TRBV6-2/TRBV6-3|-|few
TGTGCCGGCAGTTACTCAGGGGTGAATCGCTTATTGAACACTGAAGCTTTCTTT
CAGSYSGVNRLLNTEAFF
>TRBJ1-5|TRBV19|TRBD1|once
TGTGCCAGTAGTTACAAAACCGGGACAGGCAATCAGCCCCAGCATTTT
CASSYKTGTGNQPQHF
>TRBJ1-2|TRBV11-2|TRBD1|many
TGTGCCAGCAGCGCTGAGCGAGAGGGGGCCTATGGCTACACCTTC
CASSAEREGAYGYTF
>TRBJ2-5|TRBV12-3/TRBV12-4|TRBD2|many
TGTGCCAGCAGTTTTAGCGGGACAGAGACCCAGTACTTC
CASSFSGTETQYF